This T cell receptor beta chain was identified in a study of PD-L1 blockade in urothelial cancer. Study-wide context: Researchers looked at the blood 3 weeks (second dose) and 6 weeks after treatment began.

Profiling relied on immunoSEQ multiplex PCR, and the TCRdb table lists in-frame clones only, not all of them. The sample has around 110,000 clones, around nine tenths seen once. Germline V gene sequence: CDR1 MRHNA, CDR2 SNTAGT. V lost 2 bases and J lost 4, with 8 bases in between. CDR3 size: 13 residues. As for time point: peripheral blood 6 weeks after treatment start. The study collected 1 to 8 samples per patient, pretreatment and on-treatment. This clonotype originated in a man between 60 and 70 years old with urothelial cancer. The sequencing here drew on PBMCs, taken around atezolizumab (anti-PD-L1) treatment. This chain connects TRBV6-4 to TRBJ1-2, with D uncertain. The CDR3 spells CASSDARGYGYTF. As DNA, the CDR3 is TGTGCCAGCAGTGACGCACGAGGCTATGGCTACACCTTC.